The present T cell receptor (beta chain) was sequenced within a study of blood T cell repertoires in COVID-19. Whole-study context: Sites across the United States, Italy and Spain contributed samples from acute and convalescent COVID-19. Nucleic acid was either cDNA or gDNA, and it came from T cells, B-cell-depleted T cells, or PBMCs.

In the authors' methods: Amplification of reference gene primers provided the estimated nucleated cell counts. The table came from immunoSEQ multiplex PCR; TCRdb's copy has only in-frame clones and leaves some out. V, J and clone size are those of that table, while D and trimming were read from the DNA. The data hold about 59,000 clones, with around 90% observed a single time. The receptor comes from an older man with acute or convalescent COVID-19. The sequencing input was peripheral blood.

The CDR3 spells CASSLLGQGSPGELFF. As DNA, the CDR3 is TGTGCCAGCAGTTTGCTGGGACAGGGGAGCCCCGGGGAGCTGTTTTTT. The chain has TRBV7-9 and TRBJ2-2; 10 bases are a match to TRBD1. The V gene's germline CDR1 is SEHNR and CDR2 FQNEAQ (reference sequence). The CDR3 has 16 residues. Trimming removed 6 bases from V and 6 bases from J; junction bases left unmatched: 10.